The present entry profiles one TCR beta chain with its context. In the naive CD8 group, cells lacked CD45RO and were positively selected for CCR7, so terminally differentiated effector memory CD45RA+ cells were left out. Assay: immunoSEQ multiplex PCR; the TCRdb copy retains only in-frame clones and omits some. The sample contains approximately 2,000,000 clones, just under 95% of which appear only once. This sample stems from a study of shared clonotypes between healthy human individuals. The CDR3 extends over 17 amino acids. The germline CDR1 and CDR2 sequences are SGHAT and FQDESV (reference sequence). The ends were cut back, 2 bases at V and 0 bases at J, with 15 bases in the middle.

This clonotype originated in a man aged 18 to 29 in good health. Some clones in this sample may be carry-over from other donors' samples. The sequenced material came from naive CD8+ T cells from PBMCs. This rearrangement joins TRBV11-1 to TRBJ2-3; weak D call: TRBD1 (5 bases). CDR3 DNA: TGTGCCAGCAGCTTATTAAGGCTAGGGGCGAGCACAGATACGCAGTATTTT. Protein product: CASSLLRLGASTDTQYF. The full variable domain, completed using reference TRBV11-1 and TRBJ2-3, is EAEVAQSPRYKITEKSQAVAFWCDPISGHATLYWYRQILGQGPELLVQFQDESVVDDSQLPKDRFSAERLKGVDSTLKIQPAELGDSAMYLCASSLLRLGASTDTQYFGPGTRLTVL.